In this sample, the clone carrying this T cell receptor beta chain turned up many times. Its antigen remains unknown. The time point is: newly diagnosed GD, antithyroid drugs for less than 3 months. Preparation of the TCR library used RNA extracted from PBMCs. These data are taken from a study of regulatory T cells in long-lasting Graves disease. Study-wide results and limits: Having few samples may have compromised the accuracy.

HTBI primers from iRepertoire and Arm-PCR of CDR3 regions yielded the TCR beta libraries. TCRdb re-called the multiplex PCR reads with MiXCR, one entry per CDR3 protein. The sample carries around 400,000 distinct CDR3 sequences, 15% to 19% recorded once. V was trimmed by 0 bases and J by 6 bases, leaving 21 bases between them. CDR3 length: 18 residues. CDR1 LGHNA and CDR2 YSLEER come from the germline V gene. This TCR came from a female donor with Graves disease. The chain carries TRBV4-3 and TRBJ1-5; maybe TRBD1 (6 bases). Sample: peripheral blood mononuclear cells (PBMCs), taken at new diagnosis, from a patient treated with antithyroid drugs. CDR3 region: CASSQDRGGDTLGQPQHF. The CDR3 DNA reads TGCGCCAGCAGCCAAGATCGAGGGGGGGACACGCTCGGTCAGCCCCAGCATTTT.